Shown below are 15 T cell receptor beta chains from a single sample sequenced in a study of cytomegalovirus exposure and HLA in healthy donors. PCR employed 60 Vbeta and 13 Jbeta primers. Produced via immunoSEQ multiplex PCR; TCRdb's table is partial and in-frame only. The sample has 150,000 to 200,000 clones; roughly 60% are singletons. Source material: PBMCs. The receptors come from a man aged 35-49 years in good health and CMV-seronegative.

The chain combines TRBV19 with TRBJ2-1; 12 nucleotides align to TRBD2. This CDR3 has 16 amino acids. Per the germline V gene, CDR1 is LNHDA and CDR2 is SQIVND (reference sequence). The V segment lost 2 bases and the J segment 2 bases; nucleotides outside the gene matches: 1. CDR3 nucleotides: TGTGCCAGTAGTATACGGACTAGCGGGACCTACAATGAGCAGTTCTTC. It yields the protein CASSIRTSGTYNEQFF.

The chain has TRBV10-3 and TRBJ1-1; no reliable D call. V was trimmed by 0 bases and J by 0 bases, leaving 11 bases between them. This CDR3 contains 16 residues. Germline CDR1 reads ENHRY; CDR2 reads SYGVKD. The CDR3 DNA follows: TGTGCCATCAGTGAGTCGGTCTTTTGGCTGAACACTGAAGCTTTCTTT. Amino acids: CAISESVFWLNTEAFF.

This clone was counted only a few times. CDR3 region: CASSEAGGSGNTIYF. In nucleotides, the CDR3 is TGTGCCAGCAGTGAAGCGGGGGGCTCTGGAAACACCATATATTTT. The genes are TRBV6-1 and TRBJ1-3, with D possibly matching TRBD1 (5 bases). Germline-derived CDR1 and CDR2 are MNHNS and SASEGT. CDR3 length: 15 amino acids. Between the trimmed V and J ends, which lost 0 bases and 0 bases, there was a span of 6 bases.

The chain joins TRBV2 to TRBJ2-1; 8 bases align to TRBD1. The V gene end was trimmed by 7 bases and the J gene end by 5 bases; junction bases not matched to a gene: 10. Germline-derived CDR1 and CDR2 are SNHLY and FYNNEI. The CDR3 is 15 residues long. The CDR3 nucleotides are TGTGCCAGCAACCTGGACAGGGCTTCCGACAATGAGCAGTTCTTC. Encoded protein: CASNLDRASDNEQFF.

The chain couples TRBV27 to TRBJ2-7; 8 bases are a match to TRBD2. Germline V lookup: CDR1 MNHEY, CDR2 SMNVEV (reference sequence). V lost 6 bases and J lost 2; bases outside the gene matches: 9. This CDR3 contains 15 residues. The DNA of the CDR3 is TGTGCCAGCAGCCTTCGGAGCGGGAGTCCCTACGAGCAGTACTTC. Translating gives CASSLRSGSPYEQYF.

CDR3 DNA sequence: TGTGCCAGCAGTGAAGGGGCGGGGGGGTCCTACGAGCAGTACTTC. This translates into CASSEGAGGSYEQYF. V and J are TRBV2 and TRBJ2-7; 9 positions agree with TRBD2. There are 15 residues in the CDR3. Germline V lookup: CDR1 SNHLY, CDR2 FYNNEI. V dropped 1 base and J dropped 1; count of bases not matched to a gene: 2.

The chain uses TRBV6-5 and TRBJ1-1; D possibly corresponds to TRBD1 (6 bases). V was trimmed by 4 bases and J by 1 base, leaving 10 bases between them. Germline V lookup: CDR1 MNHEY, CDR2 SVGAGI. CDR3 size: 14 residues. This chain's CDR3 is CASSSPGQNTEAFF. CDR3 sequence (DNA): TGTGCCAGCAGTTCTCCGGGACAGAACACTGAAGCTTTCTTT.

V gene TRBV28 combines with J gene TRBJ2-7; 8 bases are shared with TRBD1. The germline gives CDR1 MDHEN, CDR2 SYDVKM. Trimming removed 3 bases from V and 6 bases from J; junction bases left unmatched: 7. CDR3 length: 14 residues. The CDR3 here is CASSFGARGPEQYF. Written as DNA, the CDR3 is TGTGCCAGCAGTTTCGGGGCCAGGGGGCCCGAGCAGTACTTC.

The chain employs TRBV29-1 and TRBJ2-5, with 11 bases lining up with TRBD2. With the DNA end fitting TRBJ2-7 better, the J assignment may be wrong. The CDR3 consists of 14 residues. Looked up from germline, CDR1 is SQVTM and CDR2 is ANQGSEA. CDR3 amino acids: CSVYGTSGTNEQYF. The CDR3, as DNA: TGCAGCGTTTACGGGACTAGCGGTACCAACGAGCAGTACTTC.

V and J are TRBV5-1 and TRBJ2-7; the D is unclear. The V end lost 0 bases, the J end lost 2 bases, and 9 bases lay between the germline ends. Germline V gene lookup returns CDR1 SGHRS and CDR2 YFSETQ. This CDR3 region has 14 residues. CDR3 loop: CASSLVQPPYEQYF. Written as DNA, the CDR3 is TGCGCCAGCAGCTTGGTACAGCCACCCTACGAGCAGTACTTC.

V usage is TRBV27 and J usage is TRBJ1-6; D unresolved. The CDR3 runs 14 residues. Trimming removed 3 bases at V and 7 bases at J, with 10 bases between. From germline, CDR1 is MNHEY and CDR2 SMNVEV (reference sequence). DNA of the CDR3: TGTGCCAGCAGTTTCTCGTCGGGGAATTCACCCCTCCACTTT. This codes for CASSFSSGNSPLHF.

This clone was detected only a few times. V usage is TRBV5-1 and J usage is TRBJ2-1, with D possibly being TRBD1 (6 bases). The V and J ends lost 2 bases and 8 bases respectively, with 14 bases between them. The CDR3 contains 14 residues. Germline V gene lookup returns CDR1 SGHRS and CDR2 YFSETQ. CDR3 sequence reads: CASSFWDEGDEQFF. The CDR3 DNA reads as TGCGCCAGCAGCTTTTGGGACGAGGGGGATGAGCAGTTCTTC.

J is TRBJ2-7 and V is TRBV7-8, with 9 positions matching TRBD1. Germline lookup yields CDR1 SGHVS and CDR2 FQNEAQ. This CDR3 contains 15 residues. The J segment lost 5 bases and the V segment lost 4 bases, leaving 9 bases of the junction unmatched. CDR3 DNA sequence: TGTGCCAGCAGCTCTGTAGGACAGGGGCAGGACGAGCAGTACTTC. Protein sequence: CASSSVGQGQDEQYF.

This clone was observed a handful of times. V and J are TRBV7-2 and TRBJ1-4, with TRBD1 matching over 7 bases. CDR3 length: 13 amino acids. The ends lost 9 bases at V and 8 bases at J; junction bases unmatched: 9. Looked up from germline, CDR1 is SGHTA and CDR2 is FQGNSA. CDR3 in DNA: TGTGCCAGGTCCCGGCAGGGGGGAGAAAAACTGTTTTTT. It specifies CARSRQGGEKLFF. The full variable domain, rest sourced from reference TRBV7-2 and TRBJ1-4, is GAGVSQSPSNKVTEKGKDVELRCDPISGHTALYWYRQSLGQGLEFLIYFQGNSAPDKSGLPSDRFSAERTGGSVSTLTIQRTQQEDSAVYLCARSRQGGEKLFFGSGTQLSVL.

This clone has more than one count but fewer than ten. The chain uses TRBV5-1 and TRBJ2-2; TRBD1 matches at 7 bases. There are 16 residues in the CDR3. J lost 4 bases, V lost 0 bases, and 6 bases had no gene match. Germline values: CDR1 SGHRS, CDR2 YFSETQ. CDR3: CASSLAYRGSTGELFF. As DNA, the CDR3 is TGCGCCAGCAGCTTGGCCTACAGGGGAAGCACCGGGGAGCTGTTTTTT.